This T cell receptor beta chain is from a study of T cell repertoires in cytomegalovirus infection. The CDR3 has 15 residues. Germline lookup yields CDR1 SGHDN and CDR2 FVKESK. MiXCR, applied by TCRdb to the reads, yields one record per CDR3 protein. Here the sample spans about 140,000 distinct CDR3 sequences, under 8.5% being singletons. Comments on this clonotype: A junction boundary mismatches the germline segment, possibly from a read error.

The origin of this receptor is a human donor in good health (CMV status not recorded). Some clones in this sample may be carry-over from other donors' samples. Material: PBMCs. This chain uses TRBV14 with TRBJ1-2, with 8 nucleotides matching TRBD1. The CDR3 DNA reads as TGTGCCAGCAGCCGGACAGGGCCTATCCTCTATGGCTACAACTTC. It encodes CASSRTGPILYGYNF.